This T cell receptor beta chain was sequenced in a study of blood T cells in healthy people across ages. Findings and caveats of the study: Expanded clonotype changes were possibly confounded by unknown donor CMV status.

It was with a sample-barcoded 5' primer and a J-beta primer mix that a second PCR of roughly 7 to 11 cycles was run. MiXCR was run by TCRdb on the 5' RACE reads, yielding one entry per CDR3 protein. The sample records roughly 1.6 million distinct CDR3 sequences, roughly a third being singletons. Donation came from healthy Caucasian individuals in Russia who were aged 6 to 90. The study isolated at least 7 million PBMCs from each sample. Germline lookup yields CDR1 SGHVS and CDR2 FNYEAQ. The CDR3 consists of 17 residues. V gave up 1 base and J gave up 7 bases; unmatched junction bases: 13. Comment on this clonotype: Its antigen is unknown.

The chain uses TRBV7-6 and TRBJ1-2; 9 bases align to TRBD1. The sample consisted of blood. This TCR came from a woman aged 25 to 39 in good health. In DNA form, the CDR3 reads TGTGCCAGCAGCTTAGATTCCGGGACAGGGAAATCTTCTGGCTACACCTTC. It codes for CASSLDSGTGKSSGYTF.